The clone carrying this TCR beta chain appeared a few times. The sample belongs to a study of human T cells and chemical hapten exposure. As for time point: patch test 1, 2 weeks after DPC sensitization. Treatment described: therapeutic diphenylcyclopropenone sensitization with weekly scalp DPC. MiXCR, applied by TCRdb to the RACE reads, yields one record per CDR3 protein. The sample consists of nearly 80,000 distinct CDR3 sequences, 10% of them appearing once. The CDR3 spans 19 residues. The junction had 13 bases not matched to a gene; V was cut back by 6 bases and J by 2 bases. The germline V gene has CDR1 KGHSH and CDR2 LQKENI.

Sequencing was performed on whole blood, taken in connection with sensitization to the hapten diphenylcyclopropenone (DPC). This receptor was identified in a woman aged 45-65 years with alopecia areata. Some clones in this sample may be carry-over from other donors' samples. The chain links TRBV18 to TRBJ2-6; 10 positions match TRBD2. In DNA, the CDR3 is TGTGCCAGCTCCCCGATGAGCGCTAGCGGGAGTACTGGGGCCAACGTCCTGACTTTC. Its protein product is CASSPMSASGSTGANVLTF.